This TCR beta chain comes out of a study of cytomegalovirus exposure and HLA in healthy donors listed by TCRdb under 2017. At the level of the whole study: In an earlier analysis of under 750 of the donors, about 260 Gb of sequence data and 117 million unique TCR beta sequences from about 179 million T cells were reported. About 310 gigabases of sequencing data and tens of millions of unique TCR sequences were included in an early release covering about 600 HLA-typed donors. Of the approximately 400 genotyped donors, 80% to 90% were placed in the genetic ancestry cluster associated with self-reported Caucasian donors. The study aimed to test whether cataloging public T cell receptors could reveal signatures of past pathogen exposure. The T cell repertoires of 666 subjects were profiled by immunosequencing and related to cytomegalovirus serostatus. Besides the first cohort of 666 subjects, a separate validation cohort made up of roughly 120 different subjects was used. High-throughput TCR immunosequencing, statistical association of individual TCRs with disease status, and machine learning were combined to predict cytomegalovirus infection status. In a later analysis, previously published TCR beta repertoires from 550 to 700 donors were re-analyzed and high-resolution HLA genotyping was added so that TCR occurrence patterns could be studied. Rather than drawing on any new phenotypic data, the later analysis identified candidate immune exposures from TCR beta sequences and the way those sequences occurred across donors. An earlier analysis of about 600 of the donors used high-throughput TCR beta sequencing to judge whether each TCR beta V gene segment behaved as functional or pseudogenic. Donor age, sex, ethnicity and CMV serostatus were compiled together with the repertoire data. A later genetic analysis took genome-wide SNP genotypes for about 65% of the 666 donors and used that subset as a discovery cohort. Every repertoire in the discovery cohort had been generated on one and the same sequencing platform. Class I and class II HLA loci were covered by the typing at four-digit resolution. Typing coverage differed by locus: A, B, C, DRB1 and DQB1 were typed in roughly 629-630 donors, DQA1 in roughly 500, DPA1 in some 610, and DPB1 in just under 490. A handful of DR-DQ haplotypes were handled as single units for association and clustering because linkage in the cohort was strong. Among roughly 400 genotyped donors of the cohort, an average of roughly 230,000 unique TCR beta nucleotide sequences was sequenced per donor, of which about 20% were non-productive.

CDR1 and CDR2 are read off the germline V gene (reference sequence) as MNHEY and SMNVEV. The CDR3 starts with the cysteine, ends with the phenylalanine, and has 14 residues. The DNA shown is the 42-base CDR3, in frame from base 1. Library generation was performed with the immunoSEQ multiplex PCR assay. For the multiplex PCR, a mixture combining 60 forward primers for TCR Vbeta segments and 13 reverse primers for TCR Jbeta segments was used. The CDR3 region of rearranged TCR beta genes was amplified from genomic DNA with a multiplex PCR assay. Amplified TCR beta libraries were sequenced as 87-base-pair reads on the Illumina HiSeq System. The paper's data handling went like this. A later analysis tallied around 87 million unique TCR beta chains across the 600 to 700 repertoires, and some 12 million of those chains were shared by two or more donors. Raw reads were error-corrected and collapsed into unique sequences by a nearest-neighbor algorithm in which closely related sequences were merged to remove PCR and sequencing errors. To assign V, D and J gene segments, CDR3 sequences were aligned to IMGT reference sequences. For a sequence to be retained, a match of at least six nucleotides was required to both a V gene segment and a J gene segment. A rearrangement counted as productive if the CDR3 had no stop codons and remained in frame with V and J, and every other rearrangement counted as non-productive. Following IMGT convention, CDR3 was defined as the stretch from the second conserved V-encoded cysteine up to the conserved J-encoded phenylalanine. The earlier analysis of about 500 of the donors excluded sequences that lacked an unambiguous match to a single V gene segment. An earlier analysis of fewer than 750 of the donors called V segments functional above 56.7% productive rearrangements and segregating when the between-donor standard deviation exceeded 5%. To diagnose cytomegalovirus status from the catalog of TCR beta chain sequences, a statistical classification framework was built. In a later analysis, V and J genes were assigned by comparing TCR nucleotide sequences against IMGT/GENE-DB human TR gene sequences. Using the TCRdist pipeline, a later analysis assigned CDR3 sequences along with most-parsimonious VDJ recombination scenarios. In a later analysis, every TCR beta chain was defined by the combination of its CDR3 amino acid sequence and its V-gene family, and reads without a unique V-gene family were dropped. As a way to deal with suspected cross-contamination and a sequencing artifact, a later analysis dropped 450 to 600 nucleotide sequences that were highly shared and had low generation probability. For each public chain, a later analysis derived a clonal expansion index from normalized ranks of inferred template counts within each repertoire. In a later analysis, generation probabilities were computed with a VDJ recombination model fitted to out-of-frame rearrangements, and the resulting probabilities were checked against IGoR. In a later analysis, hypergeometric tests were used to score TCR-TCR, TCR-HLA and TCR-CMV co-occurrence, with a repertoire-size bias correction applied to TCR pairs. In a later analysis, false discovery rates were estimated by permuting HLA or CMV assignments 20 times. In a later analysis, co-occurring TCRs were grouped using DBSCAN, with TCRdist sequence similarity added in when clustering inside HLA-allele-positive subsets. Repertoires with fewer than 30,000 or more than 120,000 public chains were left out of co-occurrence clustering, as were five repertoires with anomalous nucleotide sharing. As stored in TCRdb, this immuneACCESS dataset retains in-frame rearrangements with V and J assigned. A fraction of the clones does not appear; measured against another copy, unresolved V genes explain less than half of the discrepancy, and the remainder lacks a known reason. V and J calls and clone size are given by that table; D and trimming were obtained from the DNA. The sample's clone listing holds tens of thousands of clones. Together, the top ten hold 15% of the sample.

In total, approximately 610 healthy bone marrow donors made up the cohort. At the time of sampling, all cohort members were nominally healthy, though unrecorded immune exposures were likely present. The donor was CMV seronegative and was included in the group of 352 seronegative cohort members. Every donor gave a peripheral blood sample, and the peripheral blood mononuclear cells from that sample were used for TCR beta sequencing. The Qiagen DNeasy Blood Extraction Kit was used to extract genomic DNA from the blood cell samples. Study-wide findings and limitations: A later analysis reported that several top co-occurrence clusters appeared linked to parvovirus B19, influenza, CMV and Epstein-Barr virus. In a later analysis, the rate of TCR association differed among HLA loci, with DRB1 alleles having the most associated TCRs and HLA-C alleles having the fewest. At a false discovery rate of 0.05, a later analysis linked 15,000 to 20,000 TCR beta sequences to specific HLA alleles. The sequencing pipeline was judged likely to have produced a cluster of highly shared sequence variants as a technical artifact. Three of the identified cytomegalovirus-associated TCR beta chains were confirmed in vitro to be specific for cytomegalovirus antigens. A further reported finding was that TCR beta sequences accurately predicted the HLA-A and HLA-B alleles for most subjects in the first cohort. When HLA alleles, especially DR and DQ, strongly co-occurred, attributing TCR associations to individual alleles was difficult. A later genetic analysis reported fewer N-insertions in productive TCRs among donors in an Asian-associated ancestry cluster than the roughly 700-donor mean. It was suggested by the authors that the approach could potentially be generalized to other disease states and immunological phenotypes. In an earlier analysis of about 600 of the donors, most TCR beta V segments appeared in productive rearrangements about 90% or about 30% of the time, broadly matching IMGT annotations. Correlated functional status among segregating V segments might be attributable to linkage disequilibrium, but an unknown experimental factor could not be ruled out. In a later analysis, HLA-associated TCR beta chains were found to be more clonally expanded and to have lower generation probabilities than equally common non-associated chains. In a later analysis, most CMV-associated TCR beta chains were found to appear HLA-restricted, with HLA associations seemingly driven largely by CMV exposure. Cytomegalovirus status was reported to be diagnosed by the classifier with high specificity and sensitivity in both the original and validation cohorts. The presence/absence analyses assumed that sequencing depth was roughly uniform across donors, and that assumption may not be true. Because HLA typing was missing for some donors at each locus, association tests included only the typed subset. Most TCR sequences were seen in very few donors, while some public TCRs were found in many individuals. About 17 rarely observed V segments, including chromosome 9 orphons, were excluded from the earlier analysis of a few hundred of the donors because counts were too low. In this cohort, only TCR beta chains were sequenced, and detectable features were limited by the absence of alpha or paired-chain data. Some IMGT-functional V segments, including TRBV6-2 and TRBV6-3, could not be distinguished by the 87-base-pair reads and were therefore excluded. CMV serostatus was the only immune exposure information available for the cohort. In a later genetic analysis, a missense DCLRE1C variant was associated with V-gene and J-gene trimming of TCR beta chains, and the association was replicated in an independent cohort. In the study, around 150 TCR beta chains were listed as associated with cytomegalovirus.

Comment on this clone: This clone's antigen is unknown. An end of the junction does not agree with germline; a read error may underlie this.

The material sequenced was PBMCs. This sequence uses TRBV27 and TRBJ1-1; TRBD1 is a weak D gene call, 5 bases matching. The sequence derives from a boy between 10 and 17 years old in good health and CMV-seronegative. The CDR3 in this case is CASSLSGANTEDFF. The DNA sequence is TGTGCCAGCAGTTTATCTGGGGCGAACACTGAAGATTTCTTT.